These 19 T cell receptor beta chains originate from one sample sequenced in a study of T-cell memory formation after mild COVID-19. TCRdb re-analysed the 5' RACE reads in MiXCR, keeping a single row per CDR3 protein. The sample lists roughly 310,000 distinct CDR3 sequences; approximately 15% were seen once. Sequencing input: PBMCs or a T cell subset sorted from them (not recorded which). All receptors derive from a man younger than 30 who had mild COVID-19 (a few samples of this study predate the infection). Cell type and time point are not known.

The table lists this clonotype with a few counts. The chain recombines TRBV20-1 with TRBJ2-3; 12 positions match TRBD2. CDR1 DFQATT and CDR2 SNEGSKA come from the germline V gene (reference sequence). V lost 5 bases and J lost 2; bases outside the gene matches: 2. CDR3 length equals 14 residues. The CDR3 spells CSAGLAGTTDTQYF. CDR3 bases: TGCAGTGCTGGACTAGCGGGGACCACAGATACGCAGTATTTT.

This clonotype appeared a few times. Here the CDR3 reads CASSLSGGYTF. DNA for the CDR3: TGTGCCAGCAGCTTATCGGGTGGCTACACCTTC. V and J are TRBV5-6 and TRBJ1-2; D ambiguous. Deletions cut 2 bases from V and 7 bases from J, with 6 bases between. Germline CDR1 and CDR2: SGHDT and YYEEEE. The CDR3 extends over 11 amino acids.

This clonotype was seen many times. The chain carries TRBV9 and TRBJ1-1; D is uncertain. CDR3 length: 13 residues. Deletions cut 0 bases from V and 1 base from J, with 4 bases between. Germline V CDR1 and CDR2: SGDLS, YYNGEE. CDR3 in amino acids: CASSVGSNTEAFF. The CDR3 coding sequence is TGTGCCAGCAGCGTAGGATCGAACACTGAAGCTTTCTTT.

The CDR3 sequence: CASSYSGGVNTEAFF. CDR3 DNA sequence: TGTGCCAGCAGTTACTCTGGAGGGGTGAACACTGAAGCTTTCTTT. The chain recombines TRBV6-2 or TRBV6-3 with TRBJ1-1; D is possibly TRBD1 (5 bases). V lost 0 bases, J lost 0 bases, and 8 bases lay in between. This CDR3 comprises 15 residues. The germline CDR1 and CDR2 sequences are MNHEY and SVGEGT.

The gene calls are TRBV6-5 and TRBJ2-3, with D uncertain. The length of the CDR3 is 14 residues. Germline V gives CDR1 MNHEY, CDR2 SVGAGI. The ends were cut back, 6 bases at V and 3 bases at J, with 13 bases in the middle. This CDR3 reads CASSPAVATDTQYF. The CDR3 nucleotides read TGTGCCAGCAGCCCCGCGGTCGCGACAGATACGCAGTATTTT.

This clonotype was observed many times. V and J are TRBV20-1 and TRBJ2-5, with 9 bases fitting TRBD1. The germline V gene encodes CDR1 DFQATT and CDR2 SNEGSKA (reference sequence). This CDR3 contains 16 residues. V trimming: 5 bases; J trimming: 4 bases; junction bases outside the gene matches: 14. CDR3: CSARKDRGTRVETQYF. The CDR3 nucleotides are TGCAGTGCTCGCAAGGACAGGGGTACGCGCGTAGAGACCCAGTACTTC.

Only a few counts were recorded for this clonotype. This rearrangement joins TRBV7-2 to TRBJ2-3, with D possibly matching TRBD2 (6 bases). V lost 4 bases and J 7 bases, leaving 15 bases between the germline ends. CDR1 and CDR2 from the germline V gene are SGHTA and FQGNSA. The CDR3 sequence is 14 residues long. CDR3 region: CASSSHPGLYTQYF. In DNA form, the CDR3 reads TGTGCCAGCAGCTCCCACCCGGGACTTTATACGCAGTATTTT. Full variable domain (rest looked up from reference TRBV7-2 and TRBJ2-3): GAGVSQSPSNKVTEKGKDVELRCDPISGHTALYWYRQSLGQGLEFLIYFQGNSAPDKSGLPSDRFSAERTGGSVSTLTIQRTQQEDSAVYLCASSSHPGLYTQYFGPGTRLTVL.

The chain recombines TRBV5-1 with TRBJ2-5; possibly TRBD1 for D (5 bases). Germline V lookup: CDR1 SGHRS, CDR2 YFSETQ. Trimming took 3 bases from V and 0 from J, leaving 12 bases between them. This CDR3 is 15 amino acids long. The DNA for the CDR3 is TGCGCCAGCAGCTACCAGACAGCGTACCAAGAGACCCAGTACTTC. This codes for CASSYQTAYQETQYF.

CDR3 amino acids: CSAPRTRQETQYF. DNA of the CDR3: TGCAGTGCTCCGAGGACAAGACAAGAGACCCAGTACTTC. The gene calls are TRBV20-1 and TRBJ2-5; D may be TRBD1 (5 bases). The CDR3 totals 13 residues. Per germline, CDR1 DFQATT and CDR2 SNEGSKA (reference sequence). Trimming cost V 5 bases and J 2 bases, with 12 bases left between them.

CDR3 in DNA: TGTGCCAGCAGTTACGGGAGCGGGGGGGCCACCCGGACCCAGTACTTC. Its translation is CASSYGSGGATRTQYF. The chain joins TRBV6-5 to TRBJ2-5; TRBD2 agrees at 10 bases. The CDR3 extends over 16 amino acids. V was clipped by 2 bases and J by 7 bases; unmatched bases: 10. Germline CDR1 MNHEY, CDR2 SVGAGI.

The CDR3 nucleotides are TGCGCCAGCAGCAATAGCGGGGGCGCGAACACCGGGGAGCTGTTTTTT. Its protein product is CASSNSGGANTGELFF. The V and J genes are TRBV5-1 and TRBJ2-2, with TRBD2 matching 9 bases. The trim removed 4 bases at V and 0 bases at J, leaving 4 bases unmatched. CDR1 SGHRS and CDR2 YFSETQ come from the germline V gene. The CDR3 loop spans 16 amino acids.

This clonotype showed up just a few times. The chain is built from TRBV4-1 and TRBJ2-2; 7 bases are a match to TRBD1. V lost 0 bases, J lost 1 base, and 5 bases stayed unmatched. Germline CDR1 reads MGHRA; CDR2 reads YSYEKL. CDR3 length: 17 amino acids. Written as DNA, the CDR3 is TGCGCCAGCAGCCAAGATCCCGGACAGGTGAACACCGGGGAGCTGTTTTTT. It encodes CASSQDPGQVNTGELFF.

CDR3 residues: CAWSVARGRGRGTQYF. CDR3 coding DNA: TGTGCCTGGAGTGTAGCTAGGGGCAGGGGAAGGGGGACCCAGTACTTC. The chain recombines TRBV30 with TRBJ2-5; tentatively, D is TRBD1 (6 bases). Per germline, CDR1 GTSNPN and CDR2 SVGIG (reference sequence). The CDR3 contains 16 residues. The V end lost 0 bases, the J end lost 7 bases, and 21 bases lay between the germline ends.

This chain links TRBV7-2 with TRBJ2-3; no clear D. The germline V and J ends were trimmed by 1 base and 5 bases, with 7 bases remaining between them. The CDR3 consists of 13 residues. Germline lookup yields CDR1 SGHTA and CDR2 FQGNSA. The CDR3 reads CASSLGSGDTQYF. The CDR3 region has the DNA TGTGCCAGCAGCTTAGGATCCGGAGATACGCAGTATTTT.

In DNA form, the CDR3 reads TGCGCCAGCAGCCAAGTCCTCACGGCCCGCTACGAGCAGTACTTC. Translation: CASSQVLTARYEQYF. The chain joins TRBV4-1 to TRBJ2-7; D is uncertain. CDR3 size: 15 residues. Trimming removed 1 base from V and 3 bases from J, with 13 bases in between. Germline CDR1 is MGHRA and CDR2 is YSYEKL.

This clonotype was seen many times. This sequence joins TRBV24-1 and TRBJ2-1, with 8 bases aligning to TRBD1. The CDR3 spans 15 residues. After removal of 5 bases from V and 4 bases from J, the junction contained 6 bases not matched to a gene. CDR1 and CDR2 from the germline V gene are KGHDR and SFDVKD. CDR3 in DNA: TGTGCCACCAGTGGAGAAACAGGGGGTTACAATGAGCAGTTCTTC. Amino acids: CATSGETGGYNEQFF.

This chain joins TRBV5-1 and TRBJ1-1; D perhaps matches TRBD1 (6 bases). Trimming shortened V by 7 bases and J by 5 bases, and 15 bases separated the two germline ends. The CDR3 totals 13 residues. Germline lookup yields CDR1 SGHRS and CDR2 YFSETQ. CDR3 amino acids: CASHNIRGTEAFF. The CDR3 DNA is TGCGCCAGCCACAACATCAGGGGAACTGAAGCTTTCTTT.

This clonotype was recorded many times. J is TRBJ1-1 and V is TRBV18, with 9 bases aligning to TRBD1. The junction had 10 bases not matched to a gene; V was cut back by 4 bases and J by 1 base. Germline values: CDR1 KGHSH, CDR2 LQKENI. The CDR3 loop spans 17 amino acids. CDR3 sequence: CASSQAGTGFRNTEAFF. The CDR3, as DNA: TGTGCCAGCTCACAGGCCGGGACAGGGTTTCGGAACACTGAAGCTTTCTTT.

This clonotype was seen a handful of times. J is TRBJ2-3 and V is TRBV5-1, with D hard to call. Per germline, CDR1 SGHRS and CDR2 YFSETQ. Trimming removed 3 bases at V and 2 bases at J, with 10 bases between. This CDR3 has 14 residues. The CDR3 DNA reads TGCGCCAGCAGCTCGGACCCGAACACAGATACGCAGTATTTT. Residues: CASSSDPNTDTQYF.